This section outlines one T cell receptor (beta chain) sequence together with its context. Its antigen remains unknown. This entry comes from a study of memory B cells and T cells in multiple sclerosis. The table came from immunoSEQ multiplex PCR; TCRdb's copy has only in-frame clones and leaves some out. The sample carries about 45,000 clones, roughly four fifths recorded once. The germline gives CDR1 MNHNS, CDR2 SASEGT. V was cut by 6 bases and J by 3 bases, with 19 bases left in between. The CDR3 consists of 16 residues. After stimulus-free culture, autoproliferating CFSE-dim and non-proliferating CFSE-high T cells were sequenced separately. Pooled replicate wells came from about 5x10^7 CFSE-labeled PBMCs cultured approximately seven days without stimulus.

The chain is built from TRBV6-1 and TRBJ2-3; D may be TRBD2 (6 bases). This clonotype originated in a human donor with multiple sclerosis. Material for sequencing was PBMCs from blood kept in culture. The CDR3 spells CASREIGGIPTDTQYF. The CDR3 bases are TGTGCCAGCAGGGAAATCGGGGGAATCCCAACAGATACGCAGTATTTT.